This T cell receptor beta chain was sequenced for a study of OX40 agonist ivuxolimab in advanced cancers. Study results and caveats: In the 0.1 to 3.0 mg/kg range, CD4+ and CD8+ blood T cells had expanded clonally by week 6.

Notes on this clone: Its specificity is not known.

This CDR3 has 15 residues. Looked up from germline, CDR1 is LNHDA and CDR2 is SQIVND (reference sequence). Trimming cost V 9 bases and J 4 bases; bases outside gene matches: 11. Clones were read by immunoSEQ multiplex PCR, and TCRdb kept only the in-frame ones, dropping some. The sample carries about 82,000 clones, approximately 87% recorded once. The input for sequencing was CD4+ or CD8+ T cells sorted from blood, taken in a trial of the OX40 agonist ivuxolimab. The chain joins TRBV19 to TRBJ2-3, with 9 bases lining up with TRBD2. The receptor comes from an adult with an advanced solid tumor such as melanoma, head and neck, liver or kidney cancer. The CDR3 DNA is TGTGCCAGCCAAAGGGCGGGGGGGCTCCCAGATACGCAGTATTTT. Its translation: CASQRAGGLPDTQYF.